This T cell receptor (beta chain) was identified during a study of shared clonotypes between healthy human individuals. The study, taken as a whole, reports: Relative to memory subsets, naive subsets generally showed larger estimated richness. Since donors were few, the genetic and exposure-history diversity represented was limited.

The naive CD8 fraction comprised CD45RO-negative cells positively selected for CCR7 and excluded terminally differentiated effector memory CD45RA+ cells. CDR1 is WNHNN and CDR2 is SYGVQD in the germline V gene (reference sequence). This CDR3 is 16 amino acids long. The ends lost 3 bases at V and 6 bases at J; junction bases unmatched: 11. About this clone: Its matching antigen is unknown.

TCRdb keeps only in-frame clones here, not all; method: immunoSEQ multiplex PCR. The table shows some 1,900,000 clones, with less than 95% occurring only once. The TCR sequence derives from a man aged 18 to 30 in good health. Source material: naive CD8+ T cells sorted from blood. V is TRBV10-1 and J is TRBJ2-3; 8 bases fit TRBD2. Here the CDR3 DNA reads TGCGCCAGCAGTGATGAGACTAGCGAAGTCGTGGATACGCAGTATTTT. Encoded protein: CASSDETSEVVDTQYF.